The clone carrying this T cell receptor beta chain was seen repeatedly, ten times or more. TCRbeta library construction was performed incorporating unique molecular identifiers. MiXCR, run by TCRdb on the PCR reads, gives a single entry per CDR3 protein. The sample lists about 400,000 distinct CDR3 sequences; about a fifth were seen once. The entry originates in a study of T-cell reconstitution after alpha-beta-depleted transplantation in children. Per germline, CDR1 SGHKS and CDR2 YYEKEE (reference sequence). CDR3 length equals 14 residues. The V end lost 0 bases, the J end lost 0 bases, and 7 bases lay between the germline ends.

This sequence joins TRBV5-5 and TRBJ2-7; D perhaps matches TRBD2 (5 bases). This receptor was identified in a human donor who donated a stem cell graft to a child with acute myeloid leukemia. Sequences were derived from PBMCs from the stem cell graft donor, sampled from the stem cell graft. The CDR3 sequence is CASSLVGSSYEQYF. The CDR3 DNA reads TGTGCCAGCAGCTTGGTTGGGAGCTCCTACGAGCAGTACTTC.